The entry below describes one T cell receptor beta chain. Its antigen is unknown. This CDR3 contains 13 residues. Germline V gene sequence: CDR1 SGHNT, CDR2 YENEEA. The V and J ends lost 0 bases and 8 bases respectively, with 8 bases between them. TCRdb keeps only in-frame clones here, not all; method: immunoSEQ multiplex PCR. The sample gives some 86,000 clones, around 84% of which show up once; 22% is in the top ten. The sample is drawn from a study of T cell responses to AZD1222 COVID-19 vaccine. Study summary: Pooled samples include second doses given at about 4 or 12 weeks.

Study outcomes and limitations: Of the AZD1222 recipients, only five to seven were seropositive at baseline. Regions 160-218 and 743-854 held dominance among vaccine-associated CD4 TCRs, which spanned spike.

The specimen was peripheral blood, collected on day 0 of AZD1222 vaccination. This chain connects TRBV11-3 to TRBJ2-1; D is ambiguous. The clonotype comes from an adult in good health. The CDR3 loop reads CASSLDPLHEQFF. Written as DNA, the CDR3 is TGTGCCAGCAGCTTAGATCCCTTACATGAGCAGTTCTTC.